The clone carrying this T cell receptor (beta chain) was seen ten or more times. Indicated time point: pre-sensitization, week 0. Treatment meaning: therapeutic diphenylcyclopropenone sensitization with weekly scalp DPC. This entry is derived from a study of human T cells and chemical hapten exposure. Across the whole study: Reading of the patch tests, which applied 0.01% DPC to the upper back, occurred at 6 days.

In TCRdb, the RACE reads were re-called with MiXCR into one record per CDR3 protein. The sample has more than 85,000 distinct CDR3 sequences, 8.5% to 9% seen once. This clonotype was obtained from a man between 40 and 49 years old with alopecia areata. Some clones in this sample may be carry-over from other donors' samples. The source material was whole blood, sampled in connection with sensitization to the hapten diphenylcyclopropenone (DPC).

Here the CDR3 reads CASSLPGTGVIDTEAFF. CDR3 DNA sequence: TGTGCCAGCAGCCTGCCTGGGACAGGGGTTATTGATACTGAAGCTTTCTTT. The V and J genes are TRBV6-2 or TRBV6-3 and TRBJ1-1, with TRBD1 identical over 10 bases. Germline loops: CDR1 MNHEY, CDR2 SVGEGT. This CDR3 region has 17 residues. The J segment lost 5 bases and the V segment lost 6 bases, leaving 15 bases of the junction unmatched.